These 31 T cell receptor beta chains share one sample of origin, sequenced in a study of T cells after yellow fever vaccination. TCRdb redid the calling of the 5' RACE reads with MiXCR, one entry per CDR3 protein. The data hold around 47,000 distinct CDR3 sequences, with 6.8% observed a single time. Here the sequenced sample was CD8+ T cells not binding an NS4B(214-222) dextramer, sorted from PBMCs, taken 45 days after the yellow fever booster vaccination. All receptors come from a man under 40 who received the YFV17D yellow fever vaccine.

This clonotype occurred many times. This chain links TRBV12-3 or TRBV12-4 with TRBJ2-7; weak D call: TRBD1 (5 bases). V dropped 6 bases and J dropped 3 bases, with 15 bases sitting between them. This CDR3 is 14 amino acids long. In nucleotides, the CDR3 is TGTGCCAGCAGCCTCAGGGTCAGTCGCTACGAGCAGTACTTC. This gives the protein CASSLRVSRYEQYF.

The V call is TRBV7-2, the J call TRBJ2-7; no firm D call. The germline V gene has CDR1 SGHTA and CDR2 FQGNSA. The V end lost 6 bases, the J end lost 0 bases, and 9 bases lay between the germline ends. The CDR3 totals 13 residues. In DNA, the CDR3 is TGTGCCAGCAGTCCTCAGAGCTCCTACGAGCAGTACTTC. It specifies CASSPQSSYEQYF.

This chain connects TRBV6-5 to TRBJ2-7; 7 bases fit TRBD2. V lost 3 bases, J lost 5 bases, and 10 bases stayed unmatched. This CDR3 contains 15 residues. The germline CDR1 and CDR2 sequences are MNHEY and SVGAGI. The DNA of the CDR3 is TGTGCCAGCAGTTATGTGGTTGCGGGAGCGGACGAGCAGTACTTC. Protein sequence: CASSYVVAGADEQYF.

This clonotype appeared many times. The rearrangement uses TRBV11-3 and TRBJ2-7, with D perhaps matching TRBD2 (6 bases). The V gene lost 5 bases and the J gene lost 3 bases, with 11 bases spanning the gap. The CDR3 length is 13 residues. Germline loops: CDR1 SGHNT, CDR2 YENEEA. The CDR3 is CASSIGTVYEQYF. CDR3 coding DNA: TGTGCCAGCAGCATCGGGACTGTCTACGAGCAGTACTTC.

This clonotype was observed many times. V usage is TRBV11-2 and J usage is TRBJ2-1; 8 nucleotides line up with TRBD2. Trimming took 5 bases from V and 6 from J; bases not matched to a gene: 9. The V gene's germline CDR1 is SGHAT and CDR2 FQNNGV. CDR3 length: 15 amino acids. The CDR3 here is CASSGRGLGINEQFF. Written as DNA, the CDR3 is TGTGCCAGCAGCGGCCGGGGACTAGGGATCAATGAGCAGTTCTTC.

This clonotype was counted ten times or more. The rearrangement uses TRBV3-1 and TRBJ2-3, with 9 bases identical to TRBD2. V was pared by 4 bases and J by 0 bases, with 5 bases of the junction left unmatched. The CDR3 contains 16 residues. CDR1 LGHDT and CDR2 YNNKEL come from the germline V gene (reference sequence). The CDR3 region is CASSPWTSESTDTQYF. The CDR3, as DNA: TGTGCCAGCAGCCCGTGGACTAGCGAGAGCACAGATACGCAGTATTTT.

This clonotype was detected ten times or more. The chain employs TRBV20-1 and TRBJ2-7, with unresolved D. The CDR3 consists of 11 residues. The V and J ends lost 2 bases and 3 bases respectively, with 5 bases between them. Germline CDR1 reads DFQATT; CDR2 reads SNEGSKA (reference sequence). The CDR3 coding sequence is TGCAGTGCTAGACGAGACTACGAGCAGTACTTC. Protein product: CSARRDYEQYF.

This clonotype was detected ten times or more. The V call is TRBV25-1, the J call TRBJ2-2; D is perhaps TRBD1 or TRBD2 (5 bases each). This CDR3 is built from 13 residues. Germline V gene lookup returns CDR1 MGHDK and CDR2 SYGVNS. The V end lost 4 bases, the J end lost 6 bases, and 9 bases lay between the germline ends. This CDR3 reads CASSVEGPGELFF. The CDR3 coding sequence is TGTGCCAGCAGTGTCGAGGGACCCGGGGAGCTGTTTTTT. Drawing the rest from reference TRBV25-1 and TRBJ2-2, the complete variable domain is EADIYQTPRYLVIGTGKKITLECSQTMGHDKMYWYQQDPGMELHLIHYSYGVNSTEKGDLSSESTVSRIRTEHFPLTLESARPSHTSQYLCASSVEGPGELFFGEGSRLTVL.

This clonotype was recorded at least ten times. The rearrangement links TRBV7-2 to TRBJ2-3; no clear D. The ends were cut back, 1 base at V and 4 bases at J, with 15 bases in the middle. The CDR3 totals 16 residues. The germline CDR1 and CDR2 sequences are SGHTA and FQGNSA. The CDR3 reads CASSLDLGSLADTQYF. In DNA, the CDR3 is TGTGCCAGCAGCTTAGATTTGGGCAGTCTGGCAGATACGCAGTATTTT.

The sample holds many counts of this clonotype. The gene calls are TRBV2 and TRBJ1-2; TRBD1 matches at 11 bases. The CDR3 runs to 13 residues. Trimming removed 6 bases from V and 8 bases from J; junction bases left unmatched: 5. Per germline, CDR1 SNHLY and CDR2 FYNNEI. CDR3 in amino acids: CASRDRGPLGYTF. DNA of the CDR3: TGTGCCAGCAGGGACAGGGGGCCGTTAGGCTACACCTTC.

The chain couples TRBV29-1 to TRBJ2-7; D is possibly TRBD1 or TRBD2 (7 bases each). Trimming stripped 7 bases from V and 1 base from J, with 11 bases between. The germline V gene encodes CDR1 SQVTM and CDR2 ANQGSEA. The CDR3 covers 12 residues. Written as DNA, the CDR3 is TGCAGCGCGGGGGGACAGTCCTACGAGCAGTACTTC. It yields the protein CSAGGQSYEQYF.

This clonotype was seen ten or more times. Relative to the germline gene, one junction end is altered; a read error may explain this. V is TRBV4-3 and J is TRBJ1-4; 8 bases align to TRBD1. There are 16 residues in the CDR3. The germline CDR1 and CDR2 sequences are LGHNA and YSLEER. The CDR3 region is CASSQARTGRNEKLFF. CDR3 sequence (DNA): TGCGCCAGCAGCCAAGCTAGGACAGGGCGTAATGAAAAGCTGTTTTTT.

This clonotype came up many times. J is TRBJ2-5 and V is TRBV6-5, with D perhaps assigned TRBD1 or TRBD2 (6 bases each). CDR3 length equals 15 residues. The V gene lost 0 bases and the J gene lost 5 bases, with 13 bases spanning the gap. CDR1 MNHEY and CDR2 SVGAGI come from the germline V gene. The CDR3, as DNA: TGTGCCAGCAGTTACTCAGGGGGACTGGGGGAGACCCAGTACTTC. Protein product: CASSYSGGLGETQYF.

This clonotype was recorded many times. J is TRBJ1-2 and V is TRBV4-3; D remains ambiguous. Trimming stripped 2 bases from V and 1 base from J, with 5 bases between. Germline V gene sequence: CDR1 LGHNA, CDR2 YSLEER. The CDR3 consists of 13 residues. The CDR3 region has the DNA TGCGCCAGCAGCCAAACAGTTAACTATGGCTACACCTTC. Residues: CASSQTVNYGYTF.

With regard to this clonotype: It may be a read error: a sequence one base away is much more abundant. V and J are TRBV6-5 and TRBJ1-1; D call uncertain. The CDR3 sequence is 14 residues long. The germline gives CDR1 MNHEY, CDR2 SVGAGI. CDR3 nucleotide sequence: TGTGCCAGCAATTACTCAGATCCCGACACTGAAGCTTTCTTT. Translated: CASNYSDPDTEAFF.

This clonotype appeared many times. V usage is TRBV10-2 and J usage is TRBJ2-3; 10 positions match TRBD1. CDR1 and CDR2 from the germline V gene are WSHSY and SAAADI. There are 13 residues in the CDR3. The ends lost 9 bases at V and 5 bases at J; junction bases unmatched: 5. Here the CDR3 reads CASTGQGIDTQYF. The DNA for the CDR3 is TGCGCCAGTACGGGACAGGGGATAGATACGCAGTATTTT.

This clonotype has at least ten counts. The rearrangement joins TRBV12-5 to TRBJ2-1, with D possibly being TRBD1 or TRBD2 (6 bases each). The V end lost 6 bases, the J end lost 2 bases, and 14 bases lay between the germline ends. CDR3 length: 15 residues. Germline CDR1 is LGHNT and CDR2 is FRNRAP. The CDR3 sequence is CASGGASDTYNEQFF. CDR3 DNA sequence: TGTGCTAGTGGGGGGGCTAGCGATACCTACAATGAGCAGTTCTTC.

This clonotype was observed many times. The genes are TRBV6-5 and TRBJ2-3, with unresolved D. The V gene lost 6 bases and the J gene lost 4 bases, with 17 bases spanning the gap. The CDR3 has 15 amino acids. Germline V gene data show CDR1 as MNHEY and CDR2 as SVGAGI. The CDR3 reads CASSPPGPDADTQYF. The CDR3 DNA is TGTGCCAGCAGCCCGCCGGGTCCTGACGCAGATACGCAGTATTTT.

This clonotype was seen ten or more times. The rearrangement uses TRBV7-9 and TRBJ2-1; D is uncertain. CDR1 SEHNR and CDR2 FQNEAQ come from the germline V gene (reference sequence). There are 11 residues in the CDR3. Deletions cut 6 bases from V and 5 bases from J, with 5 bases between. This CDR3 is CASSTNNEQFF. CDR3 coding DNA: TGTGCCAGCAGTACAAACAATGAGCAGTTCTTC.

This clonotype was seen many times. The chain recombines TRBV12-3 or TRBV12-4 with TRBJ1-1; weak D call: TRBD1 (5 bases). V was clipped by 8 bases and J by 7 bases, with 14 bases between them. The CDR3 contains 12 residues. The CDR3 reads CASGRTRNEAFF. In nucleotides, the CDR3 is TGTGCCAGCGGCAGGACACGGAATGAAGCTTTCTTT.

In this sample, this clonotype turned up many times. This chain uses TRBV5-1 with TRBJ2-7, with a weak D call TRBD1 (6 bases). The V gene's germline CDR1 is SGHRS and CDR2 YFSETQ. Trimming took 4 bases from V and 0 from J, leaving 14 bases between them. The CDR3 loop spans 15 amino acids. The CDR3 coding sequence is TGCGCCAGCAGCCCTCGCGGACAGAACTCCTACGAGCAGTACTTC. The encoded protein is CASSPRGQNSYEQYF.

At least ten counts were recorded for this clonotype. This chain links TRBV19 with TRBJ2-1; 11 bases map to TRBD2. The CDR3 has 17 amino acids. Trimming took 3 bases from V and 4 from J; bases not matched to a gene: 8. Germline V lookup: CDR1 LNHDA, CDR2 SQIVND (reference sequence). The CDR3 is CASSIVIAGGPYNEQFF. The CDR3 coding sequence is TGTGCCAGTAGTATTGTAATAGCGGGAGGGCCTTACAATGAGCAGTTCTTC. Complete variable domain (other parts from reference TRBV19 and TRBJ2-1): DGGITQSPKYLFRKEGQNVTLSCEQNLNHDAMYWYRQDPGQGLRLIYYSQIVNDFQKGDIAEGYSVSREKKESFPLTVTSAQKNPTAFYLCASSIVIAGGPYNEQFFGPGTRLTVL.

This clonotype was recorded at least ten times. This chain joins TRBV19 and TRBJ2-7, with D possibly matching TRBD1 (7 bases). The CDR3 extends over 14 amino acids. Deletions cut 6 bases from V and 2 bases from J, with 14 bases between. Germline V gene lookup returns CDR1 LNHDA and CDR2 SQIVND (reference sequence). CDR3 DNA: TGTGCCAGTAGCGGGGCAGGGGGGACCTACGAGCAGTACTTC. Its translation: CASSGAGGTYEQYF.

This clonotype occurred many times. This rearrangement joins TRBV3-1 to TRBJ2-7; 7 bases are a match to TRBD2. The CDR3 is 14 residues long. Losses at the gene ends were 6 bases for V and 3 bases for J; bases not matched to a gene: 8. CDR1 is LGHDT and CDR2 is YNNKEL in the germline V gene (reference sequence). The CDR3 loop is CASSSGGGDYEQYF. The CDR3, as DNA: TGTGCCAGCAGTTCAGGCGGGGGTGACTACGAGCAGTACTTC.

This clonotype was found many times. The gene calls are TRBV4-2 and TRBJ1-5; weak D call: TRBD1 (5 bases). Between the trimmed V and J ends, which lost 0 bases and 5 bases, there was a span of 11 bases. There are 15 residues in the CDR3. The germline V gene encodes CDR1 LGHNA and CDR2 YNFKEQ. Written as DNA, the CDR3 is TGTGCCAGCAGCCAAGATCCTGGGGACGATCAGCCCCAGCATTTT. Translation gives CASSQDPGDDQPQHF.

This clonotype was seen at least ten times. The rearrangement links TRBV9 to TRBJ2-2; D not resolved. The CDR3 has 11 residues. The V gene's germline CDR1 is SGDLS and CDR2 YYNGEE. V was trimmed by 1 base and J by 6 bases, leaving 1 base between them. The CDR3 spells CASSVPGELFF. CDR3 nucleotides: TGTGCCAGCAGCGTACCCGGGGAGCTGTTTTTT.

This clonotype was picked up many times. This chain links TRBV6-2 or TRBV6-3 with TRBJ2-1; D unresolved. Trimming removed 4 bases from V and 5 bases from J, with 9 bases in between. Per the germline V gene, CDR1 is MNHEY and CDR2 is SVGEGT. The CDR3 covers 13 residues. CDR3 residues: CASSSSINNEQFF. The CDR3, as DNA: TGTGCCAGCAGTTCGTCCATTAACAATGAGCAGTTCTTC.

In its sample, this clonotype was seen many times. The chain recombines TRBV24-1 with TRBJ1-2; D gene unclear. With 5 bases removed from V and 4 bases from J, the gap between germline ends came to 10 bases. CDR3 length equals 13 residues. The V gene's germline CDR1 is KGHDR and CDR2 SFDVKD. The CDR3 region is CATSAGVGYGYTF. Written as DNA, the CDR3 is TGTGCCACCAGTGCCGGGGTCGGCTATGGCTACACCTTC.

The sample holds many counts of this clonotype. The chain joins TRBV29-1 to TRBJ2-2, with 7 bases matching TRBD1. CDR3 length equals 15 residues. Germline V lookup: CDR1 SQVTM, CDR2 ANQGSEA. V was pared by 2 bases and J by 0 bases, with 3 bases of the junction left unmatched. The CDR3 loop is CSVENQGANTGELFF. As DNA, the CDR3 is TGCAGCGTTGAAAACCAGGGGGCGAACACCGGGGAGCTGTTTTTT.

This clonotype was observed at least ten times. The V and J genes are TRBV4-1 and TRBJ2-7; D gene uncertain. This CDR3 has 14 amino acids. Per germline, CDR1 MGHRA and CDR2 YSYEKL. V shed 3 bases and J shed 4 bases, with 13 bases lying between them. CDR3 coding DNA: TGCGCCAGCAGCCACCAGTCCTCGGCATACGAGCAGTACTTC. Its protein product is CASSHQSSAYEQYF.

This clonotype was seen repeatedly, ten times or more. This chain joins TRBV19 and TRBJ2-5; D may be TRBD1 (5 bases). V was clipped by 7 bases and J by 4 bases, with 10 bases between them. The CDR3 is 12 amino acids. CDR1 and CDR2 from the germline V gene are LNHDA and SQIVND (reference sequence). CDR3 bases: TGTGCCAGTACGGACACCCCAGAGACCCAGTACTTC. As protein: CASTDTPETQYF.